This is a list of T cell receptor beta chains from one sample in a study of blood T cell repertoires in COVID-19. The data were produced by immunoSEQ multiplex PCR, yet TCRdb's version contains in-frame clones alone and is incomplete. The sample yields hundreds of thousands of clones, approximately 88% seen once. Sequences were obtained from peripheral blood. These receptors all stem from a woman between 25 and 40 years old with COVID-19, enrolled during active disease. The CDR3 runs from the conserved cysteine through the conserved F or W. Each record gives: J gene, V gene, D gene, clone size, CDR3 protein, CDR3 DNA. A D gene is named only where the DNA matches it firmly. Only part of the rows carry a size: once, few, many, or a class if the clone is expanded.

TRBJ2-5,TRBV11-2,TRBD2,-,CASSPGTSALETQYF,TGTGCCAGCAGCCCCGGGACTAGCGCGTTAGAGACCCAGTACTTC
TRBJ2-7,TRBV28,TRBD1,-,CASSFPGQVYEQYF,TGTGCCAGCAGTTTCCCGGGACAGGTATACGAGCAGTACTTC
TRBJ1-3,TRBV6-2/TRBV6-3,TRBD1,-,CASSYRGQGAGNTIYF,TGTGCCAGCAGTTACAGGGGACAGGGGGCTGGAAACACCATATATTTT
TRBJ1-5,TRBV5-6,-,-,CASSRDMSNQPQHF,TGTGCCAGCAGCCGGGACATGAGCAATCAGCCCCAGCATTTT
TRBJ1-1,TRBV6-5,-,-,CASSYSTGGDTEAFF,TGTGCCAGCAGTTACTCGACCGGGGGGGACACTGAAGCTTTCTTT
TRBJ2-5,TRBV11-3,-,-,CASSLGGASDETQYF,TGTGCCAGCAGCTTGGGTGGCGCTAGCGATGAGACCCAGTACTTC
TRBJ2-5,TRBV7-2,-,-,CASSRQETQYF,TGTGCCAGCAGCCGGCAAGAGACCCAGTACTTC
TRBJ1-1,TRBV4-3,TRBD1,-,CASSQDRGEWSEAFF,TGCGCCAGCAGCCAAGACAGGGGGGAATGGTCTGAAGCTTTCTTT
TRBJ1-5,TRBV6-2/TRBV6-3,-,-,CASSSLQGRQPQHF,TGTGCCAGCAGTTCGTTGCAGGGTCGACAGCCCCAGCATTTT
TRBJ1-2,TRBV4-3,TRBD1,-,CASRLVLRDSYGYTF,TGCGCCAGCAGACTAGTTCTCCGGGACAGCTATGGCTACACCTTC
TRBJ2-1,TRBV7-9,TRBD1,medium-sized,CASSSTGTGLYYNEQFF,TGTGCCAGCAGCTCCACCGGGACAGGTCTCTACTACAATGAGCAGTTCTTC
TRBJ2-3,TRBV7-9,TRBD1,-,CASSRRDRGTDTQYF,TGTGCCAGCAGCCGCCGGGACAGGGGCACAGATACGCAGTATTTT
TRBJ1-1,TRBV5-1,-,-,CASRTPGENTEAFF,TGCGCCAGCAGAACCCCAGGGGAAAACACTGAAGCTTTCTTT
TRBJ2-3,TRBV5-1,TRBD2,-,CASSLISTGGRSDTQYF,TGCGCCAGCAGCCTGATATCCACGGGGGGGCGTTCAGATACGCAGTATTTT
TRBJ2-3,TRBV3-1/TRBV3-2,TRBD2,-,CASSQEAGGIDTQYF,TGTGCCAGCAGCCAAGAAGCGGGGGGTATAGATACGCAGTATTTT
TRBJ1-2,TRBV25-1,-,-,CASRSTGQFGYGYTF,TGTGCCAGCAGATCCACAGGGCAGTTTGGCTATGGCTACACCTTC
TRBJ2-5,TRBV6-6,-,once,CASRTTLLGETQYF,TGTGCCAGCAGGACTACCCTCTTGGGGGAGACCCAGTACTTC
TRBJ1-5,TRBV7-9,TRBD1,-,CASSLGGTASLPQHF,TGTGCCAGCAGCTTAGGCGGGACAGCTAGCCTGCCCCAGCATTTT
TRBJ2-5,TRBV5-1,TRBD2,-,CASSLVIAGGQETQYF,TGCGCCAGCAGCTTGGTGATAGCGGGGGGGCAAGAGACCCAGTACTTC
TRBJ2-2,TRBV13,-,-,CASSSLSRFSAQTGELFF,TGTGCCAGCAGCTCCTTATCCCGGTTTAGCGCTCAAACCGGGGAGCTGTTTTTT
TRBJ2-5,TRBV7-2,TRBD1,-,CASSLVSSGTGVETQYF,TGTGCCAGCAGCTTAGTAAGCTCCGGGACAGGGGTAGAGACCCAGTACTTC
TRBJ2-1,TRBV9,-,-,CASSAWDSPNNEQFF,TGTGCCAGCAGCGCCTGGGACTCCCCCAACAATGAGCAGTTCTTC
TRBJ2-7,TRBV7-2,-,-,CASSPRQSSYEQYF,TGTGCCAGCAGCCCAAGACAGTCTTCCTACGAGCAGTACTTC
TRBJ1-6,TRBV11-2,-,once,CASSHELSSYNSPLHF,TGTGCCAGCAGCCATGAACTGAGCTCCTATAATTCACCCCTCCACTTT
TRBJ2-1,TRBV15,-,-,CATSGGHSYYEQFF,TGTGCCACCAGCGGGGGACATTCCTATTATGAGCAGTTCTTC
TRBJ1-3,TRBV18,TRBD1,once,CASSPGTGVSTIYF,TGTGCCAGCTCACCCGGGACAGGGGTCAGCACCATATATTTT
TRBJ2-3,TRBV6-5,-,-,CASSSRDTQYF,TGTGCCAGCAGTTCGAGGGATACGCAGTATTTT
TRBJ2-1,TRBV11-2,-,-,CASSFTGTGISYNEQFF,TGTGCCAGCAGCTTTACAGGTACAGGGATATCATACAATGAGCAGTTCTTC
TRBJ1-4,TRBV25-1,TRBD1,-,CASSESGQAYEKLFF,TGTGCCAGCAGTGAATCGGGACAGGCTTATGAAAAACTGTTTTTT
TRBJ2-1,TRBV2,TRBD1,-,CASRGQPYNEQFF,TGTGCCAGCAGGGGACAGCCCTACAATGAGCAGTTCTTC
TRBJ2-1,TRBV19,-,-,CASSGSQGYNEQFF,TGTGCCAGTAGTGGATCCCAGGGCTACAATGAGCAGTTCTTC
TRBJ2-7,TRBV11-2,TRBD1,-,CASSGDRGPYEQYF,TGTGCCAGCAGCGGGGACAGGGGTCCCTACGAGCAGTACTTC
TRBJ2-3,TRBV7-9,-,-,CASSSRPRGEADTQYF,TGTGCCAGCAGCTCCCGGCCTCGAGGGGAGGCAGATACGCAGTATTTT
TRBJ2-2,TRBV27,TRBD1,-,CASRTGDTGELFF,TGTGCCAGCAGGACAGGGGACACCGGGGAGCTGTTTTTT
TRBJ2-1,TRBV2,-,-,CATTLAGRSYNEQFF,TGTGCCACAACGCTCGCGGGGCGCTCCTACAATGAGCAGTTCTTC
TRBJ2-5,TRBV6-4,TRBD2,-,CASSQLAGQMETQYF,TGTGCCAGCAGCCAACTAGCGGGCCAAATGGAGACCCAGTACTTC
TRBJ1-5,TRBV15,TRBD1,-,CATSRGGTDWSNQPQHF,TGTGCCACCAGCAGAGGAGGGACAGATTGGAGCAATCAGCCCCAGCATTTT
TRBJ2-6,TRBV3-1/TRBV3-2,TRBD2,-,CASSQGEGFSGANVLTF,TGTGCCAGCAGCCAAGGGGAGGGGTTCTCTGGGGCCAACGTCCTGACTTTC
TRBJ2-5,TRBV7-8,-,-,CASSSIALGETQYF,TGTGCCAGCAGCTCCATAGCGCTGGGGGAGACCCAGTACTTC
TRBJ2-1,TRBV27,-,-,CASSLSSEGIKQFF,TGTGCCAGCAGTTTATCGTCGGAGGGTATCAAGCAGTTCTTC
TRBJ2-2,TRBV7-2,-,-,CASSATLGQGGELFF,TGTGCCAGCAGCGCTACGCTGGGGCAAGGCGGGGAGCTGTTTTTT
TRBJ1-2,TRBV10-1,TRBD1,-,CASSDGLTGDLGYTF,TGCGCCAGCAGTGATGGTTTGACAGGGGATCTTGGCTACACCTTC
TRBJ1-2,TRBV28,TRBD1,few,CASRGTTGSSLYGYTF,TGTGCCAGCAGGGGTACGACAGGGTCCTCGCTTTATGGCTACACCTTC
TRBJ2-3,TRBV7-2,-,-,CASSLVAVGDTQYF,TGTGCCAGCAGCTTAGTAGCGGTTGGTGATACGCAGTATTTT
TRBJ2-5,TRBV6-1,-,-,CASSEGGAVQETQYF,TGTGCCAGCAGTGAAGGCGGGGCGGTCCAAGAGACCCAGTACTTC
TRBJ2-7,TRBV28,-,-,CASSSPRHGQLIYEQYF,TGTGCCAGCAGTTCGCCCCGACACGGACAGCTTATTTACGAGCAGTACTTC
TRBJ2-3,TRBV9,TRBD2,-,CASSLPSGTSINTQYF,TGTGCCAGCAGCCTGCCCTCAGGGACTAGCATAAATACGCAGTATTTT
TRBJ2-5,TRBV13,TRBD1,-,CASSLRTGGRETQYF,TGTGCCAGCAGCTTAAGGACAGGGGGTCGCGAGACCCAGTACTTC
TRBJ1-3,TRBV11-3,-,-,CASSGASGNTIYF,TGTGCCAGCAGCGGGGCTTCCGGAAACACCATATATTTT
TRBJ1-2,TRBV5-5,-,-,CASSLVGLDYGYTF,TGTGCCAGCAGCTTGGTAGGCCTAGACTATGGCTACACCTTC
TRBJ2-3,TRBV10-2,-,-,CASSEGSWDTQYF,TGCGCCAGCAGTGAGGGTAGCTGGGATACGCAGTATTTT